This T cell receptor beta chain appears in the sequencing data of a study of T cells after yellow fever vaccination (dated by TCRdb to between 2019 and 2020). Describing the broader study: Libraries from fractions with low cell numbers were prepared with the SMART-Seq v4 Ultra Low Input RNA kit. Two healthy male donors, one aged 18 to 30 and one aged 30 to 40 years, were included in the cohort. Blood was collected at multiple timepoints before and after primary and secondary immunization, and bulk PBMC replicates and cell subsets were isolated. To track T-cell clones before and after primary and booster YFV17D yellow fever vaccination, bulk TCR alpha and beta repertoires were sequenced longitudinally.

This clonotype was detected only a few times. The clone's antigen remains unknown. Per-nucleotide qualities are absent, and no much larger clonotype sits a single base away. TCR cDNA was synthesized by 5'RACE template switching, which introduced a universal primer site and unique molecular identifiers. cDNA synthesis was primed from both the TCR alpha and TCR beta constant segments. Two PCR steps were used to amplify libraries, with sample barcodes and sequencing adapters being added in the second step. Sequencing of libraries was done on Illumina HiSeq 2500 (2x100 bp) or NovaSeq (2x150 bp). As for the original processing: MIGEC handled demultiplexing of reads and collapsing into UMI consensus sequences, while MiXCR performed V(D)J alignment. Clonotypes responding to the vaccine were identified with edgeR on replicate PBMC samples, with the criteria of FDR below 0.01 and a log2 fold change above 5 up to day 15. Each bulk clonotype was labeled CD4 or CD8 based on which sequenced repertoire, CD4 or CD8, contained the clonotype at higher abundance. TCRdb cleaned the public reads at Q25 with fastp, built clones with MiXCR and kept in-frame beta chains. Rows are combined by CDR3 protein, so each entry shows the most common genes and DNA. For this entry, the V and J calls and clone size follow TCRdb and not the study's own pipeline. The sample table records around 350,000 distinct CDR3 sequences; around 10% of these occur just once. The leading ten clones occupy 15% to 20% of the sample.

The sample's treatment or condition label is to be understood as: live attenuated yellow fever vaccine strain. Two biological replicates of bulk PBMCs were collected at each blood-draw timepoint. PBMCs were isolated from peripheral blood using a standard Ficoll-Paque protocol. RNA was extracted with TriZol from bulk PBMCs, CD4 and CD8 fractions, and dextramer-positive and dextramer-negative fractions. The CDR3 runs 15 residues from the cysteine to the phenylalanine. Only the CDR3 part of the read is kept: 45 bases, read in frame from the first base. The trim is 0 bases for V and 2 bases for J, with a gap of 9 bases between the germline ends. CDR1 and CDR2, per the germline V gene, are MNHEY and SVGAGI. Broader findings and caveats from the paper: Because only two donors were included in the study, the extent to which the findings can be generalized is limited. After the booster, most of the clones that had expanded following primary vaccination were detected again (roughly 97% of CD4 and around nine tenths of CD8), which suggests that memory was broadly maintained. A small share of clonotypes occurred in both CD4 and CD8 compartments, likely arising from convergent recombination. Compared with the primary T-cell response, the secondary T-cell response was faster but weaker, reaching its peak on day 5 rather than on day 15. FACS-sorted repertoires could contain abundant contaminating clonotypes from the bulk population, so computational filtering was required.

The rearranged chain carries TRBV6-5 and TRBJ2-3, with the D gene uncertain. Specimen: PBMCs, collected on the day of the first yellow fever vaccination. This receptor was taken from a young man who received the YFV17D yellow fever vaccine. The CDR3 sequence is CASSYSTGHTDTQYF. At the DNA level, the sequence is TGTGCCAGCAGTTACTCGACCGGGCACACAGATACGCAGTATTTT.